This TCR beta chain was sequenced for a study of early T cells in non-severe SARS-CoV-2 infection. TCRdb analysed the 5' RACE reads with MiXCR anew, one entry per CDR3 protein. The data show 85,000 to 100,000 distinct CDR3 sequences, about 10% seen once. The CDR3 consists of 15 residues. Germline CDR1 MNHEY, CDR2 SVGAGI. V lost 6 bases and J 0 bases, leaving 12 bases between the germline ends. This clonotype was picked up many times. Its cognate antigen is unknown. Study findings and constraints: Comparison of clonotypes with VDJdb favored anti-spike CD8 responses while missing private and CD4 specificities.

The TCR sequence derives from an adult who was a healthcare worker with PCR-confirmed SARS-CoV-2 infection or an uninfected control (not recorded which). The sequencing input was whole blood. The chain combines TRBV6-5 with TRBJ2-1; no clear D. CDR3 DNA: TGTGCCAGCAGCCGTACGGGTAGCTCCTACAATGAGCAGTTCTTC. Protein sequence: CASSRTGSSYNEQFF.